This TCR beta chain was captured by sequencing in a study of lymphopenia after photon versus proton radiotherapy (dated by TCRdb to about 2019). The study in broad terms: The study compared the immunological effects of photon versus proton radiation therapy in patients with gastrointestinal tumors who developed high-grade lymphopenia. The 20 or so patients in the cohort had gastrointestinal tumors, were treated with either photon or proton therapy, and subsequently developed lymphopenia. The study aimed to characterize how the two radiation modalities differ in their impact on the immune system. What the work shows at the level of the full study, not this receptor alone: After the lymphocyte count nadir, repertoires from photon-treated patients showed oligoclonal expansion, particularly of CD8+ Temra cells, and this expansion drove the decline in diversity. Among patients across the cohort who died, overall survival time showed an inverse correlation with a larger post-nadir drop in TCR diversity. The authors looked at the survival association only in patients who died, and they framed better survival with proton therapy as a possibility rather than a demonstrated result. During treatment, patients who received proton therapy stayed relatively stable, whereas patients who received photon therapy lost naive T cells and TCR diversity and gained effector/memory populations.

On this clone itself: The antigen it recognizes is unknown. The record has no base qualities; no much larger clone is one base away.

The CDR3 runs 16 residues from the cysteine to the phenylalanine. Solely the CDR3 DNA is kept, with 48 bases framed from the first base. CDR1 and CDR2 are drawn from the germline V gene (reference sequence): LNHDA, SQIVND. Ends trimmed: V by 1 base, J by 3 bases; bases unmatched to a gene: 5. The method was the immunoSEQ multiplex PCR assay. Deep sequencing of rearranged TCR beta loci, alongside multiparametric flow cytometry, was used to profile T cell repertoires. As stored in TCRdb, this immuneACCESS dataset retains in-frame rearrangements with V and J assigned. A fraction of the clones does not appear; measured against another copy, unresolved V genes explain less than half of the discrepancy, and the remainder lacks a known reason. This sample lists 60,000 or so clones; approximately 84% were detected once. The top ten hold roughly 2.1% of the sample.

This sequence was found in a middle-aged man with gastric cancer. The chain couples TRBV19 to TRBJ2-3; TRBD2 aligns with 9 central bases. The material sequenced was peripheral blood, taken from a patient treated with photon-based radiotherapy. The CDR3 is CASSIVGTSRTDTQYF. The sequence in DNA is TGTGCCAGTAGTATAGTAGGGACTAGCAGGACAGATACGCAGTATTTT.